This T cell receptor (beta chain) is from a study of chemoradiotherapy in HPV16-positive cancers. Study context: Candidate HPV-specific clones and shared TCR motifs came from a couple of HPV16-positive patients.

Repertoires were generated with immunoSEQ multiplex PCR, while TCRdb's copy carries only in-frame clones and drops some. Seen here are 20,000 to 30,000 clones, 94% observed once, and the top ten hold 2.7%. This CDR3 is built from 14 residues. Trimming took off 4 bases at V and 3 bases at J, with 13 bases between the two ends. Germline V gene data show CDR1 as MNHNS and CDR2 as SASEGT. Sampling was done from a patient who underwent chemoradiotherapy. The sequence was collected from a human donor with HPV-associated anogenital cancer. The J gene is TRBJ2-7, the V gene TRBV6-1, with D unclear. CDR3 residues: CASSVGGKDYEQYF. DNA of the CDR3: TGTGCCAGCAGTGTGGGCGGAAAAGACTACGAGCAGTACTTC.